This T cell receptor (beta chain) originates from a study of shared clonotypes between healthy human individuals. Overall study results and limits: Researchers sampled only blood; tissue repertoires likely differ.

It was across several immunoSEQ plates that each subset's genomic DNA was evenly split. Here immunoSEQ multiplex PCR was the method, and the copy in TCRdb shows in-frame clones only, minus some. The table includes hundreds of thousands of clones, 70% to 80% detected once. For this clone: Its antigen remains unknown.

Donors were healthy HIV-negative adults without recently reported acute infections or vaccinations. Every donor was a Caucasian adult from Nashville, Tennessee. This clonotype originated in a woman between 35 and 50 years old in good health. Some clones in this sample may be carry-over from other donors' samples. The sequenced sample was PBMCs.

CDR3 loop: CASSFRLAGAITGELFF. In DNA, the CDR3 is TGTGCCAGCAGTTTCAGACTAGCGGGAGCGATCACCGGGGAGCTGTTTTTT. The chain combines TRBV27 with TRBJ2-2; 12 bases align to TRBD2. In germline, CDR1 is MNHEY, CDR2 SMNVEV (reference sequence). Losses at the gene ends were 3 bases for V and 4 bases for J; bases not matched to a gene: 6. CDR3 length equals 17 residues.